Sequencing of this TCR beta chain was carried out in a study of shared clonotypes between healthy human individuals. Broader study findings: Non-shared clonotypes displayed generation probabilities falling below those of clonotypes present in all four donors. Clonotype sharing among donors, it was expected, would be affected by sequencing depth.

Original processing methods: ImmunoSEQ gave junction-only sequences without quality scores, so filtering differed. The protocol was immunoSEQ multiplex PCR, while the TCRdb copy is restricted to in-frame clones and leaves out a portion. V, J and clone size reflect that table, while D and trimming were determined from the DNA. Of 1.4 million or so clones listed, 98% are singletons. Worth noting for this clone: As yet, its antigen is unknown.

The specimen was naive CD4+ T cells sorted from blood. Subset given: CD45RA+ positively selected. The receptor's source is a man aged 30 to 45 in good health.

CDR3 DNA: TGTGCCAGCAGCTCCGGACAGGCGGGTTATTACGAGCAGTACTTC. Amino acids: CASSSGQAGYYEQYF. The gene calls are TRBV7-8 and TRBJ2-7; TRBD1 aligns across 7 bases. J gave up 4 bases and V 4 bases, and 10 bases lay outside the gene matches. The germline gives CDR1 SGHVS, CDR2 FQNEAQ. The CDR3 extends over 15 amino acids.